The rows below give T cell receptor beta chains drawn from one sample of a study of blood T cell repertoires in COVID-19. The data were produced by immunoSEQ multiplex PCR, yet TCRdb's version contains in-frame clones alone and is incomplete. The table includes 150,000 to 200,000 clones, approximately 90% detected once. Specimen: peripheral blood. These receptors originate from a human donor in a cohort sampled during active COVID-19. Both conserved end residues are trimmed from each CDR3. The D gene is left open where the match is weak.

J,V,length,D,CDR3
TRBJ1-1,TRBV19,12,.,ASSILRQNTEAF
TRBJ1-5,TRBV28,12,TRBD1,ASTSTGGWQPQH
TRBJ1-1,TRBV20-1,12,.,SASGGALNTEAF
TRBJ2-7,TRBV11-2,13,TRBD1,ASSERPGQGLEQY
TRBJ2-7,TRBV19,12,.,ASSTPGRTYEQY
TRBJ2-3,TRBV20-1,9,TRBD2,SAKREPTQY
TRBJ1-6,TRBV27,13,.,ASRAGTSDNSPLH
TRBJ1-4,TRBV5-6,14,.,ASSLDLGAANEKLF
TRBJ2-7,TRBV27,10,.,ASGDLGDEQY
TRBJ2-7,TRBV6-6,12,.,ASRQGATSYEQY
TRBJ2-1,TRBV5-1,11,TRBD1,ASSPGQGGGQF
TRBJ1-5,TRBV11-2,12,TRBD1,ASSADRVGQPQH
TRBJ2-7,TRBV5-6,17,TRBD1,ASSLMVDRSLTGAYEQY
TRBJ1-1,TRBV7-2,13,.,ASSPGGGMNTEAF
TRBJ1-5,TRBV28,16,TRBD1,ASSLYGQGGFSNQPQH
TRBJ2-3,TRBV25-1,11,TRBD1,ASTGQGTDTQY
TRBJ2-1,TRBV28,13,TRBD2,ASSSRLAGGHEQF
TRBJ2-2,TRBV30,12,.,AWGLLADTGELF
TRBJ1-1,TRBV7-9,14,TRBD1,ASSRTGVLMNTEAF
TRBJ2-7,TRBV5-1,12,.,ASSFRGSSYEQY
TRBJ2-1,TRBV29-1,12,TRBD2,SVEWAGRYNEQF
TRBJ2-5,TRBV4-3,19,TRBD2,ASSQDFPRGGPTSKGETQY
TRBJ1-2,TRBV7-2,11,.,ASSLSLRDGYT
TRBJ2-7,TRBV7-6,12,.,ASSQQTYSYEQY
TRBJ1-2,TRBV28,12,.,ASSSPGSNYGYT
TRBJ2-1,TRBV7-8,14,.,ASSLNTGPPWNEQF
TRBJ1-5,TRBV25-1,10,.,ASSDGYQPQH
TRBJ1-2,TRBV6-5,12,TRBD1,ASSMAGGFYGYT
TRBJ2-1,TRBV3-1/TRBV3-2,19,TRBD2,ASSHCLAGVELPTIYNEQF
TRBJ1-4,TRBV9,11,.,ASSAETEEKLF
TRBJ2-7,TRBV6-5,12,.,ASRLHRDNYEQY
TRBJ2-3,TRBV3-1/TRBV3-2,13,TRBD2,ASSRLAGGTDTQY
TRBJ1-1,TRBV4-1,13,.,ASSQSSSLGAEAF
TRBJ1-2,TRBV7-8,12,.,ASSFGQTNYGYT
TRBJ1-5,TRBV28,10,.,ASTYGNQPQH
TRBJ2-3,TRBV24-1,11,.,ATRPRVGDTQY
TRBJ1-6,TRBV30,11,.,AWSVRGNSPLH
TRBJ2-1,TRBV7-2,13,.,ASSLGFSTHNEQF
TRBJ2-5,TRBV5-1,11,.,ASSSGVQETQY
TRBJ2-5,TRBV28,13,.,ASSLGGLTQETQY
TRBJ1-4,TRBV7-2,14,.,ASSLGIRGDNEKLF
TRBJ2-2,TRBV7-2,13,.,ASSLVGSRSGELF
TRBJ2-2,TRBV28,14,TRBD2,ASSISGSSNTGELF
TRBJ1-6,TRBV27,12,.,ASSVQGYNSPLH
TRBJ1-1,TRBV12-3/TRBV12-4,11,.,ASRKGVGAEAF
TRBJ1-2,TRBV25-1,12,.,ASSEYGSNYGYT
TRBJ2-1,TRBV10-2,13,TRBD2,ASTRGSGRAKEQF
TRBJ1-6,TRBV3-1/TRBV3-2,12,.,ASSQDPRQSSFI
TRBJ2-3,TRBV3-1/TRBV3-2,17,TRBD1,ASSKTGKGVRGFTDTQY
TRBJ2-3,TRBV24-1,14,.,ATSDPRQGPTDTQY
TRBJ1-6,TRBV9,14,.,ASSTPRGGTTSPLH
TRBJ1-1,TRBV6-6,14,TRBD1,ASSRQGARYSTEAF
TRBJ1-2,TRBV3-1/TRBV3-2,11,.,ASSQERVFGYT
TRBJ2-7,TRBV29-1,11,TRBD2,SAADFGGRPEY
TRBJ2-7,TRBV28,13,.,ASSSNYGGFYEQY
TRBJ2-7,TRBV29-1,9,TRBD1,SAGTGFEQY
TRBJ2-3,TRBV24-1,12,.,ATSDPSSTDTQY